The subject of this entry is one T cell receptor (beta chain). Its antigen is unknown. Profiled with immunoSEQ multiplex PCR; TCRdb holds only in-frame clones, not every one. The table records 150,000 to 200,000 clones, about nine tenths of them present only once. Trimming left V 3 bases short and J 3 bases short, with 13 bases between. The CDR3 is 15 amino acids. Germline V gene sequence: CDR1 SEHNR, CDR2 FQNEAQ (reference sequence). This sample stems from a study of T cell responses to AZD1222 COVID-19 vaccine. Overall study results and limits: Spike-specific TCR breadth and depth grew following two AZD1222 doses. Just five to seven people given AZD1222 tested seropositive at baseline.

V usage is TRBV7-9 and J usage is TRBJ2-3; weak D call: TRBD2 (6 bases). This sequence was found in an adult in good health. The sequencing here drew on peripheral blood, taken on day 0 of AZD1222 vaccination. The DNA of the CDR3 is TGTGCCAGCAGCTTGTTTGGCGGGACTACAGATACGCAGTATTTT. It encodes CASSLFGGTTDTQYF.